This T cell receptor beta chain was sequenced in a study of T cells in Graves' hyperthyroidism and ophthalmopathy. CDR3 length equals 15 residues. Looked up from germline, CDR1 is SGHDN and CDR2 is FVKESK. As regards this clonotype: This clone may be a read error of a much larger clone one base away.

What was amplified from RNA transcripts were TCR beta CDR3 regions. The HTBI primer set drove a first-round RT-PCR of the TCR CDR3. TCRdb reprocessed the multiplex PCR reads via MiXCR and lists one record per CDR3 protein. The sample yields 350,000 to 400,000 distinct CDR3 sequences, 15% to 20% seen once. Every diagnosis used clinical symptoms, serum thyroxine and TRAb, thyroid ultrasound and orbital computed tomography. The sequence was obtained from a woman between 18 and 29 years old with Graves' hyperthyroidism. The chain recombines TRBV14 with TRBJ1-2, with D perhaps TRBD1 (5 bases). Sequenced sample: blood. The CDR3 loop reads CASSQYGQGVRGHTF. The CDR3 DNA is TGTGCCAGCAGCCAATATGGTCAGGGCGTTCGTGGCCACACCTTC.